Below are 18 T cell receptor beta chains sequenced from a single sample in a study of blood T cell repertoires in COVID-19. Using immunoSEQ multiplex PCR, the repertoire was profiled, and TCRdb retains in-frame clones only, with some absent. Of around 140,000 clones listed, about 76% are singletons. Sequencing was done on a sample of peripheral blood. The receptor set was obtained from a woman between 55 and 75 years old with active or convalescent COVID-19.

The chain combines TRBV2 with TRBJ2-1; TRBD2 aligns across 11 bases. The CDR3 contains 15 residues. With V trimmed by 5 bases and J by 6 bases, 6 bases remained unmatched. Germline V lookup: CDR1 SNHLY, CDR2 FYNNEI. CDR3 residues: CASSPGLAVGNEQFF. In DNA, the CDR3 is TGTGCCAGCAGTCCGGGACTAGCGGTCGGCAATGAGCAGTTCTTC.

This CDR3 reads CASSYFGGQGVMGYTF. The CDR3 DNA is TGTGCCAGCAGTTACTTTGGGGGACAGGGCGTCATGGGCTACACCTTC. The chain is built from TRBV6-5 and TRBJ1-2, with TRBD1 identical over 9 bases. V shed 1 base, J shed 8 bases, and the junction held 11 bases outside the gene matches. The CDR3 runs 16 residues. The V gene's germline CDR1 is MNHEY and CDR2 SVGAGI.

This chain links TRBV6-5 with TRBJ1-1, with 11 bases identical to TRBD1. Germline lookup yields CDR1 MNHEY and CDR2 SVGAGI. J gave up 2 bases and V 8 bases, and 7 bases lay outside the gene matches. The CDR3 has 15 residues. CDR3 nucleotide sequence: TGTGCCAGCCGGACAGGGGGCCCTCCTAACACTGAAGCTTTCTTT. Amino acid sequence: CASRTGGPPNTEAFF.

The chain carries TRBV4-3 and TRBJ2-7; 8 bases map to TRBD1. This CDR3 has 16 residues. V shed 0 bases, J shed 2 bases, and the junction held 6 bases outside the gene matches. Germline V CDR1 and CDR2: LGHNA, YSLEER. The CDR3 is CASSQDYQGAPYEQYF. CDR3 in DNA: TGCGCCAGCAGCCAAGATTATCAGGGGGCGCCCTACGAGCAGTACTTC.

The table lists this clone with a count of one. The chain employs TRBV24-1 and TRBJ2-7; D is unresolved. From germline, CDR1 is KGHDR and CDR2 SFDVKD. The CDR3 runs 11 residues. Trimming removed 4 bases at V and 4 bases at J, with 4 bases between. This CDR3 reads CATSDSYEQYF. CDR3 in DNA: TGTGCCACCAGTGACTCTTACGAGCAGTACTTC.

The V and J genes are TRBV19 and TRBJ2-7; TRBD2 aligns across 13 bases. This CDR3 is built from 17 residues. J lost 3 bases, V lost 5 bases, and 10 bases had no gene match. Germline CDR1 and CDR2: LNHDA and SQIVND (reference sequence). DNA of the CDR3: TGTGCCAGTAGTCTCCCCCCGGGACTAGCGGGGAGCTACGAGCAGTACGTC. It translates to CASSLPPGLAGSYEQYV.

The CDR3 loop is CASSLTSANTGELFF. CDR3 bases: TGTGCCAGCAGCCTCACTAGCGCGAACACCGGGGAGCTGTTTTTT. V usage is TRBV7-3 and J usage is TRBJ2-2, with 7 bases aligning to TRBD2. Germline CDR1 and CDR2: SGHTA and FQGTGA. The junction had 3 bases not matched to a gene; V was cut back by 5 bases and J by 0 bases. The CDR3 is made up of 15 amino acids.

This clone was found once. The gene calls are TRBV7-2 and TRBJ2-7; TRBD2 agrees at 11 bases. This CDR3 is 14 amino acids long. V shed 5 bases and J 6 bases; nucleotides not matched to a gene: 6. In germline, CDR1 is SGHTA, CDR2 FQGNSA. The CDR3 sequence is CASSPTSGKSEQYF. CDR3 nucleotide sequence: TGTGCCAGCAGCCCGACTAGCGGGAAATCCGAGCAGTACTTC.

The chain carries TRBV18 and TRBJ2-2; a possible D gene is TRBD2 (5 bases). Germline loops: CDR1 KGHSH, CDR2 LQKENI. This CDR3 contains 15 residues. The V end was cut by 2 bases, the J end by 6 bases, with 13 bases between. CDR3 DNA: TGTGCCAGCTCACCAGCAAATCCGGGGTCCGGGGAGCTGTTTTTT. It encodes CASSPANPGSGELFF.

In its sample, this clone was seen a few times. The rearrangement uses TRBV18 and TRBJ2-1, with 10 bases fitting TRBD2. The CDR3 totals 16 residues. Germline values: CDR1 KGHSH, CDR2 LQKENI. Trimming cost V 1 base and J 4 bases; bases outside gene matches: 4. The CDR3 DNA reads TGTGCCAGCTCACCACAAGCTAGCGGGGGTTACAATGAGCAGTTCTTC. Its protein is CASSPQASGGYNEQFF.

The CDR3 coding sequence is TGTGCCAGCAGTTTCCCGGGACGGGGAGGGGGGCCTGAAGCTTTCTTT. Its protein is CASSFPGRGGGPEAFF. The chain employs TRBV28 and TRBJ1-1; possibly TRBD1 for D (6 bases). This CDR3 is built from 16 residues. Per germline, CDR1 MDHEN and CDR2 SYDVKM. V was shortened by 3 bases and J by 6 bases, with 20 bases between the two germline ends.

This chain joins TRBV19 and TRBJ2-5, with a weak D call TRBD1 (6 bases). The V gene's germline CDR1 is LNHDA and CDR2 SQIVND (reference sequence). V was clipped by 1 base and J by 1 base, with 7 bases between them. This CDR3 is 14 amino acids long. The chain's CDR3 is CASSIARGQETQYF. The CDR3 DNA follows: TGTGCCAGTAGTATAGCCAGGGGCCAAGAGACCCAGTACTTC.

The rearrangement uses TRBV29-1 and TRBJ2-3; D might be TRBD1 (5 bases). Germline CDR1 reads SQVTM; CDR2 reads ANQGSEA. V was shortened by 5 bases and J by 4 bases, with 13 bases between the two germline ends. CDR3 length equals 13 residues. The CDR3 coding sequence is TGCAGCGTTCCAACAGGCAAAGCAGATACGCAGTATTTT. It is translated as CSVPTGKADTQYF.

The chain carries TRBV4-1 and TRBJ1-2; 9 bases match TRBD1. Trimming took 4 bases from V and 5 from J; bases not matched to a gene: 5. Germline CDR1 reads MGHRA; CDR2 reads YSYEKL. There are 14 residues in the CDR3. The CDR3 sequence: CASSRPGQGYGYTF. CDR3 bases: TGCGCCAGCAGCCGCCCGGGACAGGGATATGGCTACACCTTC.

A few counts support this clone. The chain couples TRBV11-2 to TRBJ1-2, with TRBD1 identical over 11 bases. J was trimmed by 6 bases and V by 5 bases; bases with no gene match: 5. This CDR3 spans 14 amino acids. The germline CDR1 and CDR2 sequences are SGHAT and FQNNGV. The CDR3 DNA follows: TGTGCCAGCAGCGGGGACAGGGGGGTTGATGGCTACACCTTC. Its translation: CASSGDRGVDGYTF.

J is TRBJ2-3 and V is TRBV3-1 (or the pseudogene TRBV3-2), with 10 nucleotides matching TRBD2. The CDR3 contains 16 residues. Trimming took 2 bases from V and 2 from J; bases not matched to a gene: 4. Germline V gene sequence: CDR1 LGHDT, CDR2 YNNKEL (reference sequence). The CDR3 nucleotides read TGTGCCAGCAGCCAACGAGGGACTAGCGTCACAGATACGCAGTATTTT. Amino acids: CASSQRGTSVTDTQYF.

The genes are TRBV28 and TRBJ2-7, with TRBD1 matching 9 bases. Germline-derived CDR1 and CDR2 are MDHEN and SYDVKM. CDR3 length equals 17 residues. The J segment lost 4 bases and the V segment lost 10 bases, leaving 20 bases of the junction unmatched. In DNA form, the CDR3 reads TGTGCCATCCAGAACCCCAAGCGGACAGGGGAGTTGTACGAGCAGTACTTC. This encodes CAIQNPKRTGELYEQYF.

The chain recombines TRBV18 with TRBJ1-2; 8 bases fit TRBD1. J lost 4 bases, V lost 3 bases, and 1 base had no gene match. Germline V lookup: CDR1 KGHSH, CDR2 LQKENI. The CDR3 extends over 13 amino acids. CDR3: CASSPGTGYGYTF. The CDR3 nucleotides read TGTGCCAGCTCACCCGGGACAGGCTATGGCTACACCTTC. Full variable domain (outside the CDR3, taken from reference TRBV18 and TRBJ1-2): NAGVMQNPRHLVRRRGQEARLRCSPMKGHSHVYWYRQLPEEGLKFMVYLQKENIIDESGMPKERFSAEFPKEGPSILRIQQVVRGDSAAYFCASSPGTGYGYTFGSGTRLTVV.